The sequence of this TCR beta chain was determined in a study of tumor and adjacent non-tumor tissue in lung cancer. Study-level points and caveats: Tumor TCR diversity, when higher, was linked to shorter survival.

RNA was extracted from bulk tissue without any cell sorting. Donors were chemotherapy-naive, newly diagnosed lung cancer surgical patients in China, August–late 2014. Germline CDR1 reads DFQATT; CDR2 reads SNEGSKA (reference sequence). Trimming left V 4 bases short and J 4 bases short, with 8 bases between. The CDR3 has 12 amino acids. The library came from three nested PCR rounds adapted from ARM-PCR protocols. A single record per CDR3 protein comes from TCRdb applying MiXCR to the multiplex PCR reads. The sample carries approximately 120,000 distinct CDR3 sequences, 66% recorded once. A note on this clonotype: Its matching antigen is unknown.

This sequence joins TRBV20-1 and TRBJ1-5; tentatively, D is TRBD1 (5 bases). This receptor was taken from a man aged 25 to 45 with non-small cell lung cancer. Specimen: lung tumor tissue. The CDR3 protein is CSAKDINQPQHF. CDR3 DNA sequence: TGCAGTGCTAAGGACATTAATCAGCCCCAGCATTTT.